The T cell receptor (beta chain) under discussion was sequenced for a study of shared clonotypes between healthy human individuals. Regarding the study as a whole: There were few donors, and this limited the genetic and exposure-history diversity represented.

This clone was counted a single time. Its matching antigen is unknown. The same CDR3 can be traced to other DNA sequences in this sample. Generated by immunoSEQ multiplex PCR, the TCRdb table keeps only in-frame clones and is missing some. The sample gives approximately 2.1 million clones, approximately 93% of which show up once; 0.39% is in the top ten. V was pared by 0 bases and J by 2 bases, with 10 bases between. Germline loops: CDR1 LNHNV, CDR2 YYDKDF (reference sequence). This CDR3 is built from 16 residues. The rearrangement links TRBV15 to TRBJ2-2; possible D gene TRBD2, 5 bases. The sequenced sample consisted of naive CD4+ T cells from PBMCs. Stated subset: CD45RA+ positively selected. The clonotype was recovered from a man aged 18-30 years in good health. Some clones in this sample may be carry-over from other donors' samples. The CDR3 bases are TGTGCCACCAGCAGAGATCGCGGGTTAAACACCGGGGAGCTGTTTTTT. Its translation is CATSRDRGLNTGELFF.